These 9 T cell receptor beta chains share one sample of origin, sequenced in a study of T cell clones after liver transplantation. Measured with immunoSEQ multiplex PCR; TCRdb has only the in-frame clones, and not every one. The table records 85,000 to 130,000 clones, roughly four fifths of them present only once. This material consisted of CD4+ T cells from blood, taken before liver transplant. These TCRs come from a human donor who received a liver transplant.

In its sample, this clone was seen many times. The CDR3 DNA reads as TGCGCCAGCAGCCAAGGTGGGCTCCCGGGCTATGGCTACACCTTC. Translating it yields CASSQGGLPGYGYTF. The rearrangement joins TRBV4-1 to TRBJ1-2; D gene ambiguous. Trimming shortened V by 1 base and J by 4 bases, and 13 bases separated the two germline ends. Germline V gene sequence: CDR1 MGHRA, CDR2 YSYEKL. The length of the CDR3 is 15 residues.

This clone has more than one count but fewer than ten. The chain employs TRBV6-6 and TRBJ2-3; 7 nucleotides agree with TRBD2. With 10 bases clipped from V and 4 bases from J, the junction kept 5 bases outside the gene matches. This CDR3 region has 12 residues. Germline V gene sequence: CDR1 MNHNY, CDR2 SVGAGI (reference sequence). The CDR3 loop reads CAIGLGPDTQYF. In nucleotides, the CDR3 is TGTGCCATCGGACTAGGTCCAGATACGCAGTATTTT.

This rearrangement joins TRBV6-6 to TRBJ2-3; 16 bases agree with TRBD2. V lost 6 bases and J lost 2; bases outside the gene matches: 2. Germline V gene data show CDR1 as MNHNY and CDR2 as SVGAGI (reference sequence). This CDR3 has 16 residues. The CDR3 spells CASRGLAGGPTDTQYF. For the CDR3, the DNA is TGTGCCAGCAGGGGACTAGCGGGGGGGCCCACAGATACGCAGTATTTT.

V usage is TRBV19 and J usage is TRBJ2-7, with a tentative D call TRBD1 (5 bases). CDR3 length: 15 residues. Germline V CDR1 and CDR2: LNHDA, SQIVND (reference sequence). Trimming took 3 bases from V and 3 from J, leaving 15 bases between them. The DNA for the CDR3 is TGTGCCAGTAGTATCAGGGTCTTGTCTGTCTACGAGCAGTACTTC. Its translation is CASSIRVLSVYEQYF.

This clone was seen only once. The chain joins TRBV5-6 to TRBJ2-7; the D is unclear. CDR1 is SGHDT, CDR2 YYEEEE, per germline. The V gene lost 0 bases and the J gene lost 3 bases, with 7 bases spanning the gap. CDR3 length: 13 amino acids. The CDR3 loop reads CASSLGRNYEQYF. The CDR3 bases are TGTGCCAGCAGCTTGGGACGGAACTACGAGCAGTACTTC.

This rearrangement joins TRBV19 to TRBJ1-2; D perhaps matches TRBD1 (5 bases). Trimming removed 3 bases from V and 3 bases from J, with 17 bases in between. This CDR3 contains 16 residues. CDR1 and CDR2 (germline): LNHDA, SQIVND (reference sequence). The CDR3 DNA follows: TGTGCCAGTAGTATGGGGCAAGGGGCGCGGTACTATGGCTACACCTTC. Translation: CASSMGQGARYYGYTF. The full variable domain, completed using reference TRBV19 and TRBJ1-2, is DGGITQSPKYLFRKEGQNVTLSCEQNLNHDAMYWYRQDPGQGLRLIYYSQIVNDFQKGDIAEGYSVSREKKESFPLTVTSAQKNPTAFYLCASSMGQGARYYGYTFGSGTRLTVV.

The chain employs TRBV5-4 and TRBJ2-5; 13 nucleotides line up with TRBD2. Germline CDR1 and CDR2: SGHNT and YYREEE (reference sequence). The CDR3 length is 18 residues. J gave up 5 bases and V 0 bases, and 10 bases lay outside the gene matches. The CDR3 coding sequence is TGTGCCAGCAGCTTGGACACCGTACTAGCGGGGGGGCTGGAGACCCAGTACTTC. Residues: CASSLDTVLAGGLETQYF.

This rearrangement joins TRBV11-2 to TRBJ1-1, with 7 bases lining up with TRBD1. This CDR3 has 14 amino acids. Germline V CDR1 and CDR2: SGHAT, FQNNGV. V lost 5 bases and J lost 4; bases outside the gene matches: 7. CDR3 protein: CASSLPTGSTEAFF. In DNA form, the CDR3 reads TGTGCCAGCAGCCTTCCGACAGGGTCCACTGAAGCTTTCTTT.

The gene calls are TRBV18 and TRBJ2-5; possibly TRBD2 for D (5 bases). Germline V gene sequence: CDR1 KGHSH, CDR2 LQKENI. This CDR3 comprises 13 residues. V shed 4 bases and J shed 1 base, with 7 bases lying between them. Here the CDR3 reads CASSRGIQETQYF. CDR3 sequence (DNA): TGTGCCAGCTCACGAGGGATCCAAGAGACCCAGTACTTC.